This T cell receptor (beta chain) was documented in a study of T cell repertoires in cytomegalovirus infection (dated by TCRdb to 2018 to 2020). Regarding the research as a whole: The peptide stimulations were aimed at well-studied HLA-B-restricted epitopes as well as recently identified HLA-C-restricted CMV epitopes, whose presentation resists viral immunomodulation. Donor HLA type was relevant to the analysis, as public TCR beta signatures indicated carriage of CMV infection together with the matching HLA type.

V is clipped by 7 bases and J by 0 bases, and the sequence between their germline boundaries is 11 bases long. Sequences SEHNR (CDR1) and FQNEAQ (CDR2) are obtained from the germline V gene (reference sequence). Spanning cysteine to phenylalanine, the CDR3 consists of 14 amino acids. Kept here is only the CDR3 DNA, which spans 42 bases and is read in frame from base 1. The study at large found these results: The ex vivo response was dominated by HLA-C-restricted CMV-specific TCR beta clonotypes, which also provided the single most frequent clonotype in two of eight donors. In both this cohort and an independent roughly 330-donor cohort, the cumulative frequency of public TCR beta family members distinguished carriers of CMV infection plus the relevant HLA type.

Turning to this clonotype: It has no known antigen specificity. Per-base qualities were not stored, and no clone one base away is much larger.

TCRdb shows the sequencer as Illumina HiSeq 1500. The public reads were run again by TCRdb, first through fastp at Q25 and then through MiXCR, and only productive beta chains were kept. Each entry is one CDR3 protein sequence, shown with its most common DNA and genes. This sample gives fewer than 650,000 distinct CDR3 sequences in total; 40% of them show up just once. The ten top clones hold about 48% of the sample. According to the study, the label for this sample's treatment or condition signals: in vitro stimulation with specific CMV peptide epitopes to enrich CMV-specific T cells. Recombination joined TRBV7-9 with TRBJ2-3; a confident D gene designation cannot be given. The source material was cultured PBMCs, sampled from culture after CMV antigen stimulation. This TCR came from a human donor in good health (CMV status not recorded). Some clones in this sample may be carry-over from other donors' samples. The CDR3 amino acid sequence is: CASTVQESTDTQYF. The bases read TGTGCCAGCACCGTGCAAGAGAGCACAGATACGCAGTATTTT.